One and the same sample provided the 3 T cell receptor beta chains below, sequenced in a study of cytomegalovirus exposure and HLA in healthy donors. The PCR used 60 Vbeta and 13 Jbeta primers. The method was immunoSEQ multiplex PCR; TCRdb's version includes in-frame clones alone and lacks a portion of them. Here the sample spans some 120,000 clones, about 80% being singletons. The sample taken for sequencing was PBMCs. The receptors were gathered from a man younger than 45 in good health and CMV-seronegative.

This clone was counted between two and nine times. V gene TRBV20-1 combines with J gene TRBJ1-2; D unclear. V was cut by 4 bases and J by 4 bases, with 7 bases left in between. Germline V gene data show CDR1 as DFQATT and CDR2 as SNEGSKA (reference sequence). The CDR3 runs 11 residues. The CDR3 sequence is CSAIVGYGYTF. CDR3 coding DNA: TGCAGTGCTATAGTCGGCTATGGCTACACCTTC.

This clone was seen only once. This rearrangement joins TRBV7-8 to TRBJ2-1, with 9 bases fitting TRBD2. V gave up 5 bases and J gave up 4 bases; unmatched junction bases: 6. Germline V gene sequence: CDR1 SGHVS, CDR2 FQNEAQ. CDR3 length equals 15 residues. The CDR3 here is CASSKALAGYNEQFF. Here the CDR3 DNA reads TGTGCCAGCAGCAAGGCCCTAGCGGGGTACAATGAGCAGTTCTTC.

The V gene is TRBV6-5, the J gene TRBJ2-2, with 8 positions matching TRBD1. Trimming at V came to 6 bases and at J to 6 bases, leaving 0 bases not matched to a gene. The CDR3 runs 12 residues. Germline V CDR1 and CDR2: MNHEY, SVGAGI. As DNA, the CDR3 is TGTGCCAGCAGACAGGGGGCCGGGGAGCTGTTTTTT. Translating it yields CASRQGAGELFF.